Listed here are 15 T cell receptor beta chains from one sample, sequenced in a study of response to subunit inactivated influenza vaccine. TCRdb analysed the RT-PCR reads with MiXCR anew, one entry per CDR3 protein. The top ten hold approximately 3% of the sample, which has about 540,000 distinct CDR3 sequences, roughly 25% seen once. In addition, the sample was reused for a study of T cells expressing NK-cell markers. From that paper: It was by 5'RACE template switching with UMIs that TCR beta cDNA was made.

The sequencing used CD4+ T cells sorted from PBMCs, collected 11 to 12 days after vaccination. The receptors derive from a man between 45 and 60 years old who received an inactivated influenza vaccine.

This chain uses TRBV7-2 with TRBJ2-5, with a tentative D call TRBD2 (6 bases). CDR1 SGHTA and CDR2 FQGNSA come from the germline V gene. Between the trimmed V and J ends, which lost 5 bases and 5 bases, there was a span of 9 bases. The CDR3 is made up of 12 amino acids. The CDR3 DNA reads TGTGCCAGCAGCCGGGAGATGGAGACCCAGTACTTC. This sequence encodes CASSREMETQYF.

The chain has TRBV6-1 and TRBJ2-5; 10 positions agree with TRBD2. The CDR3 totals 15 residues. Germline CDR1 reads MNHNS; CDR2 reads SASEGT. The junction had 11 bases not matched to a gene; V was cut back by 6 bases and J by 7 bases. CDR3 sequence reads: CASRTGLAASTTQYF. The CDR3 DNA reads as TGTGCCAGCAGAACAGGACTAGCGGCCTCCACGACCCAGTACTTC.

This clonotype was counted a few times. The rearrangement joins TRBV29-1 to TRBJ2-2, with D possibly called TRBD1 or TRBD2 (5 bases each). The CDR3 totals 12 residues. V gave up 3 bases and J gave up 4 bases, with 6 bases separating them. The germline CDR1 and CDR2 sequences are SQVTM and ANQGSEA. CDR3 bases: TGCAGCGTTGAGAGGGGCACCGGGGAGCTGTTTTTT. It specifies CSVERGTGELFF.

The CDR3 loop reads CASSFSGPKNIQYF. The CDR3 bases are TGTGCCAGCAGCTTTTCGGGTCCCAAAAACATTCAGTACTTC. The J gene is TRBJ2-4, the V gene TRBV5-8; unclear D gene. This CDR3 has 14 amino acids. V was pared by 2 bases and J by 2 bases, with 8 bases between. In germline, CDR1 is SGHTS, CDR2 YDEGEE.

The CDR3 DNA reads TGCAGTGTTACACCCCTAGCGGGAGTTTACGAGCAGTACTTC. It encodes CSVTPLAGVYEQYF. The chain couples TRBV20-1 to TRBJ2-7; 10 bases line up with TRBD2. The trim removed 7 bases at V and 4 bases at J, leaving 10 bases unmatched. This CDR3 is built from 14 residues. Looked up from germline, CDR1 is DFQATT and CDR2 is SNEGSKA (reference sequence).

There are a few counts of this clonotype. The V gene is TRBV7-6, the J gene TRBJ2-1; possible D gene TRBD2, 5 bases. Between the trimmed V and J ends, which lost 5 bases and 12 bases, there was a span of 14 bases. The CDR3 has 12 residues. The germline V gene has CDR1 SGHVS and CDR2 FNYEAQ. The CDR3: CASSPPSAGQFF. The CDR3, as DNA: TGTGCCAGCAGCCCCCCTTCGGCGGGGCAGTTCTTC.

This clonotype was seen ten or more times. This chain joins TRBV7-2 and TRBJ2-7, with D tentatively TRBD1 (8 bases). The CDR3 has 15 residues. CDR1 and CDR2 (germline): SGHTA, FQGNSA. The V end was cut by 3 bases, the J end by 2 bases, with 14 bases between. CDR3 region: CASSFGQGLTYEQYF. In nucleotides, the CDR3 is TGTGCCAGCAGCTTCGGACAGGGACTAACCTACGAGCAGTACTTC.

As regards this clonotype: Since the CDR3 does not end with the conserved phenylalanine or tryptophan, this likely comes from a read error. This chain uses TRBV13 with TRBJ2-5; maybe TRBD1 (6 bases). CDR3 length: 12 residues. Trimming stripped 2 bases from V and 5 bases from J, with 6 bases between. Germline assignment: CDR1 PRHDT and CDR2 FYEKMQ (reference sequence). The CDR3 DNA is TGTGCCAGCAGCTTAAGGGGGGAGACCCAGTACTCC. It specifies CASSLRGETQYS.

This clonotype occurred a few times. The genes are TRBV9 and TRBJ2-7, with D perhaps TRBD1 (6 bases). The CDR3 extends over 13 amino acids. V was trimmed by 0 bases and J by 5 bases, leaving 9 bases between them. CDR1 and CDR2 from the germline V gene are SGDLS and YYNGEE. The DNA of the CDR3 is TGTGCCAGCAGCGTAGACAGGGAAGACGAGCAGTACTTC. As protein: CASSVDREDEQYF. The entire variable domain, with the rest obtained from reference TRBV9 and TRBJ2-7, is as follows: DSGVTQTPKHLITATGQRVTLRCSPRSGDLSVYWYQQSLDQGLQFLIQYYNGEERAKGNILERFSAQQFPDLHSELNLSSLELGDSALYFCASSVDREDEQYFGPGTRLTVT.

This chain joins TRBV5-1 and TRBJ2-2; 10 nucleotides agree with TRBD1. CDR1 and CDR2 (germline): SGHRS, YFSETQ. V gave up 2 bases and J gave up 6 bases; unmatched junction bases: 4. This CDR3 region has 15 residues. CDR3 sequence (DNA): TGCGCCAGCAGCTTCCGGGACAGGGGTCCCGGGGAGCTGTTTTTT. As protein: CASSFRDRGPGELFF.

This clonotype was counted a single time. The rearrangement uses TRBV7-9 and TRBJ2-3; TRBD2 is a possible D gene (5 bases). CDR1 SEHNR and CDR2 FQNEAQ come from the germline V gene (reference sequence). The CDR3 runs to 11 residues. Trimming stripped 5 bases from V and 11 bases from J, with 11 bases between. CDR3 loop: CASSPEGGQYF. CDR3 bases: TGTGCCAGCAGCCCCGAAGGAGGGCAGTATTTT.

This clonotype was found a few times. This chain joins TRBV29-1 and TRBJ2-2; D call uncertain. The CDR3 totals 16 residues. Germline V gene data show CDR1 as SQVTM and CDR2 as ANQGSEA. Trimming shortened V by 3 bases and J by 2 bases, and 16 bases separated the two germline ends. The CDR3 nucleotides are TGCAGCGTTGAGGGCGGTAGGTCTGGTAACACCGGGGAGCTGTTTTTT. It yields the protein CSVEGGRSGNTGELFF.

The sample holds a few counts of this clonotype. This sequence joins TRBV6-1 and TRBJ1-3, with unresolved D. Trimming took 2 bases from V and 0 from J, leaving 5 bases between them. The CDR3 contains 14 residues. CDR1 and CDR2 from the germline V gene are MNHNS and SASEGT. The CDR3 sequence is CASSETSSGNTIYF. CDR3 nucleotides: TGTGCCAGCAGTGAAACAAGCTCTGGAAACACCATATATTTT.

J is TRBJ2-7 and V is TRBV28, with 11 bases matching TRBD1. J lost 9 bases, V lost 5 bases, and 6 bases had no gene match. The CDR3 is 13 amino acids. Germline V gene sequence: CDR1 MDHEN, CDR2 SYDVKM. The CDR3 here is CASSRTGGGGQYF. The CDR3, as DNA: TGTGCCAGCAGTCGGACAGGGGGCGGTGGGCAGTACTTC.

This clonotype was seen a few times. One end of the junction varies from germline; a read error may be responsible. The J gene is TRBJ2-5, the V gene TRBV7-7; 7 bases agree with TRBD1. The CDR3 is 15 amino acids. Germline V gene data show CDR1 as SSHAT and CDR2 as FNYEAQ (reference sequence). CDR3 bases: TGTGCTAGCAGCTTTAGCCGGGACAGCCAAGAGACCCAGTACTTC. Its protein product is CASSFSRDSQETQYF.